This T cell receptor beta chain came from a study of T cell changes during pregnancy in multiple sclerosis. Measured with immunoSEQ multiplex PCR; TCRdb has only the in-frame clones, and not every one. The repertoire holds 70,000 to 95,000 clones, with about 94% as singletons. The count of this clone is one. The germline V and J ends were trimmed by 0 bases and 5 bases, with 17 bases remaining between them. The CDR3 runs 16 residues. CDR1 and CDR2 from the germline V gene are KGHSH and LQKENI. The V call is TRBV18, the J call TRBJ2-7; D perhaps matches TRBD1 (7 bases). This clonotype originated in a female donor with multiple sclerosis, enrolled in a pregnancy study. The sample consisted of peripheral blood, taken in the third trimester of pregnancy. CDR3 in amino acids: CASSPPTPQGRNEQYF. The CDR3 nucleotides read TGTGCCAGCTCACCACCTACCCCACAGGGGAGGAACGAGCAGTACTTC.